This T cell receptor (beta chain) was sequenced for a study of blood T cell repertoires in COVID-19. CDR3 size: 14 residues. V lost 3 bases and J lost 3, with 9 bases in between. The germline V gene has CDR1 KGHSH and CDR2 LQKENI. The assay was immunoSEQ multiplex PCR, and TCRdb's table has in-frame clones only and misses some. The repertoire holds about 140,000 clones, with 84% as singletons. Source material: peripheral blood. V gene TRBV18 combines with J gene TRBJ2-1; D not certain. The receptor was derived from a man aged 25 to 45 with COVID-19, enrolled during active disease. CDR3 loop: CASSPPVRYNEQFF. The CDR3 coding sequence is TGTGCCAGCTCACCTCCAGTCCGCTACAATGAGCAGTTCTTC.